One and the same sample provided the 7 T cell receptor beta chains below, sequenced in a study of control samples from healthy donors and cancer patients. Only in-frame clones appear in the TCRdb table, and some are missing; sequencing was by immunoSEQ multiplex PCR. The sample lists some 100,000 clones; approximately 81% were seen once. The sample was blood. The receptors here all came from a woman under 40 in good health.

The chain joins TRBV9 to TRBJ2-3; TRBD2 aligns across 9 bases. Germline trimming cut 0 bases from V and 4 bases from J; bases unmatched to any gene: 3. The CDR3 sequence is 15 residues long. Looked up from germline, CDR1 is SGDLS and CDR2 is YYNGEE. The CDR3 loop is CASSVVSGGADTQYF. In DNA form, the CDR3 reads TGTGCCAGCAGCGTAGTTAGCGGGGGCGCAGATACGCAGTATTTT.

This clone showed up just once. The chain recombines TRBV30 with TRBJ1-1; possibly TRBD1 for D (5 bases). The germline CDR1 and CDR2 sequences are GTSNPN and SVGIG (reference sequence). There are 12 residues in the CDR3. Trimming stripped 5 bases from V and 1 base from J, with 8 bases between. The CDR3 nucleotides read TGTGCCTGGGAGAGGGGGAACACTGAAGCTTTCTTT. As protein: CAWERGNTEAFF.

The rearrangement links TRBV7-9 to TRBJ2-1, with no clear D. This CDR3 comprises 13 residues. The germline CDR1 and CDR2 sequences are SEHNR and FQNEAQ (reference sequence). Between the trimmed V and J ends, which lost 2 bases and 7 bases, there was a span of 9 bases. Here the CDR3 reads CASSLSIGNEQFF. The CDR3 coding sequence is TGTGCCAGCAGCTTATCAATTGGGAATGAGCAGTTCTTC.

The chain is built from TRBV9 and TRBJ1-2; 12 bases fit TRBD1. This CDR3 spans 14 amino acids. V trimming: 4 bases; J trimming: 7 bases; junction bases outside the gene matches: 5. Per the germline V gene, CDR1 is SGDLS and CDR2 is YYNGEE. The CDR3 DNA reads TGTGCCAGCAGCCCGGGGGACAGGGGGCCTGGCTACACCTTC. Translated: CASSPGDRGPGYTF.

This chain joins TRBV5-1 and TRBJ2-3; 7 bases fit TRBD1. The length of the CDR3 is 14 residues. The germline V gene encodes CDR1 SGHRS and CDR2 YFSETQ. The J segment lost 0 bases and the V segment lost 4 bases, leaving 2 bases of the junction unmatched. CDR3 coding DNA: TGCGCCAGCAGCCGGGACAGAAGCACAGATACGCAGTATTTT. Translated: CASSRDRSTDTQYF. The full variable domain, completed using reference TRBV5-1 and TRBJ2-3, is KAGVTQTPRYLIKTRGQQVTLSCSPISGHRSVSWYQQTPGQGLQFLFEYFSETQRNKGNFPGRFSGRQFSNSRSEMNVSTLELGDSALYLCASSRDRSTDTQYFGPGTRLTVL.

The chain joins TRBV19 to TRBJ2-7, with TRBD2 matching over 14 bases. CDR3 size: 16 residues. Trimming removed 1 base from V and 5 bases from J; junction bases left unmatched: 4. Per germline, CDR1 LNHDA and CDR2 SQIVND (reference sequence). In nucleotides, the CDR3 is TGTGCCAGTAGTATAGGAGCGGGACTAGCGGGGGACGAGCAGTACTTC. Translation gives CASSIGAGLAGDEQYF.

This rearrangement joins TRBV4-3 to TRBJ2-2; 9 bases map to TRBD2. Trimming removed 2 bases from V and 6 bases from J; junction bases left unmatched: 4. The CDR3 has 15 residues. Per the germline V gene, CDR1 is LGHNA and CDR2 is YSLEER. CDR3 sequence (DNA): TGCGCCAGCAGCCAACAGCGGGGGGCGGCCGGGGAGCTGTTTTTT. Protein sequence: CASSQQRGAAGELFF.